Detailed here is one TCR beta chain. What it binds is not known. The sample is drawn from a study of post-analysis software for immune sequencing data. Turning to the study itself: Clinical courses comprised relapsing-remitting, secondary progressive and progressive-relapsing multiple sclerosis. Study-wide results and limits: Those with multiple sclerosis, the patient group, showed significantly lower normalized Chao1 diversity than controls. A handful of TRBV segments appeared more often in patients than in controls, and TRBV5-6, TRBV5-1 and TRBV20-1 were among these.

Built from TCR beta cDNA, the libraries had unique molecular identifiers in them. TCRdb recomputed calls from the PCR reads with MiXCR, one row per CDR3 protein. Among about 680,000 distinct CDR3 sequences listed, 59% were seen once. CDR1 GTSNPN and CDR2 SVGIG come from the germline V gene (reference sequence). The ends were cut back, 3 bases at V and 9 bases at J, with 9 bases in the middle. The CDR3 spans 11 residues. The source of this sequence is a girl between 2 and 10 years old with multiple sclerosis. This sequence joins TRBV30 and TRBJ2-1; D remains ambiguous. The sample comprised blood. The CDR3 reads CAWSTAVEQFF. The CDR3 DNA sequence: TGTGCCTGGAGCACGGCAGTTGAGCAGTTCTTC. Supplemented by reference TRBV30 and TRBJ2-1, the full variable domain reads SQTIHQWPATLVQPVGSPLSLECTVEGTSNPNLYWYRQAAGRGLQLLFYSVGIGQISSEVPQNLSASRPQDRQFILSSKKLLLSDSGFYLCAWSTAVEQFFGPGTRLTVL.